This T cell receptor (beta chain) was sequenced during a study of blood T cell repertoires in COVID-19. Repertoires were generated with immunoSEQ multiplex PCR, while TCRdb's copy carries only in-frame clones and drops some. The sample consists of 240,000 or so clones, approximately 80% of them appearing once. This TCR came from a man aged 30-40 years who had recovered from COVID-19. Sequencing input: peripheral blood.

This chain's CDR3 is CASSQDNSGANVLTF. In nucleotides, the CDR3 is TGCGCCAGCAGCCAAGACAACTCTGGGGCCAACGTCCTGACTTTC. This chain joins TRBV4-1 and TRBJ2-6; D is ambiguous. This CDR3 has 15 amino acids. CDR1 is MGHRA, CDR2 YSYEKL, per germline. The ends were cut back, 0 bases at V and 0 bases at J, with 3 bases in the middle.